The 20 T cell receptor beta chains given below trace back to one sample, sequenced in a study of cytomegalovirus exposure and HLA in healthy donors. The PCR was carried out with 60 Vbeta primers and 13 Jbeta primers. The method was immunoSEQ multiplex PCR; TCRdb's version includes in-frame clones alone and lacks a portion of them. This sample has about 93,000 clones; roughly 79% occur once, and the top ten carry 0.45% to 0.6%. Sequencing was done on a sample of PBMCs. The source is a man under 40 in good health and CMV-seronegative.

The V gene is TRBV9, the J gene TRBJ1-5, with D tentatively TRBD1 (5 bases). V was clipped by 4 bases and J by 3 bases, with 14 bases between them. CDR1 SGDLS and CDR2 YYNGEE come from the germline V gene. The length of the CDR3 is 15 residues. The CDR3 loop is CASSSGGADNQPQHF. The CDR3 DNA sequence: TGTGCCAGCAGCTCAGGTGGGGCTGACAATCAGCCCCAGCATTTT.

This clone has only one observation. V usage is TRBV6-5 and J usage is TRBJ1-1; a weak D match, TRBD1 (5 bases). V was shortened by 6 bases and J by 4 bases, with 9 bases between the two germline ends. The CDR3 has 12 residues. Per the germline V gene, CDR1 is MNHEY and CDR2 is SVGAGI. The CDR3 DNA follows: TGTGCCAGCAGGGGGCGGCTCACTGAAGCTTTCTTT. Its translation is CASRGRLTEAFF.

The chain is built from TRBV7-2 and TRBJ2-1, with D possibly matching TRBD2 (6 bases). Trimming removed 3 bases at V and 7 bases at J, with 16 bases between. The CDR3 length is 15 residues. Germline V gene data show CDR1 as SGHTA and CDR2 as FQGNSA. The CDR3 bases are TGTGCCAGCAGCTTTAGCGGTGTACTAGATAATGAGCAGTTCTTC. The encoded protein is CASSFSGVLDNEQFF.

This clone was seen a few times. The chain couples TRBV7-9 to TRBJ1-6; D ambiguous. Per the germline V gene, CDR1 is SEHNR and CDR2 is FQNEAQ (reference sequence). The CDR3 loop spans 12 amino acids. Trimming shortened V by 8 bases and J by 10 bases, and 12 bases separated the two germline ends. For the CDR3, the DNA is TGTGCCAGCCAGCGTCTGGAGTCACCCCTCCACTTT. Translated: CASQRLESPLHF.

This chain links TRBV9 with TRBJ2-5; 10 nucleotides line up with TRBD2. Germline V gene sequence: CDR1 SGDLS, CDR2 YYNGEE. With V trimmed by 2 bases and J by 5 bases, 3 bases remained unmatched. CDR3 length: 14 residues. The CDR3 protein is CASSVSGRVETQYF. The CDR3 DNA reads TGTGCCAGCAGCGTGAGCGGGAGGGTTGAGACCCAGTACTTC.

The chain employs TRBV7-9 and TRBJ2-1; 9 bases line up with TRBD1. The length of the CDR3 is 15 residues. Germline CDR1 and CDR2: SEHNR and FQNEAQ (reference sequence). Unmatched junction bases numbered 5, after V lost 5 bases and J lost 3 bases. The CDR3 sequence: CASSHPGQGYNEQFF. For the CDR3, the DNA is TGTGCCAGCAGCCACCCGGGACAGGGCTACAATGAGCAGTTCTTC.

This chain uses TRBV7-9 with TRBJ2-3, with unresolved D. The germline CDR1 and CDR2 sequences are SEHNR and FQNEAQ (reference sequence). The ends were cut back, 6 bases at V and 2 bases at J, with 6 bases in the middle. This CDR3 has 12 residues. The CDR3 loop reads CASRALTDTQYF. In DNA form, the CDR3 reads TGTGCCAGCAGGGCCCTCACAGATACGCAGTATTTT.

This clone was found once. The V gene is TRBV19, the J gene TRBJ1-2; 12 nucleotides align to TRBD1. The ends lost 6 bases at V and 4 bases at J; junction bases unmatched: 9. There are 16 residues in the CDR3. Germline V gene data show CDR1 as LNHDA and CDR2 as SQIVND (reference sequence). For the CDR3, the DNA is TGTGCCAGTAGATTCCGGGACAGGGGGCGCATCTATGGCTACACCTTC. This sequence encodes CASRFRDRGRIYGYTF.

The chain has TRBV2 and TRBJ1-2, with TRBD1 as a possible D gene (5 bases). V lost 5 bases to trimming and J lost 4 bases, with 17 bases between them. Germline loops: CDR1 SNHLY, CDR2 FYNNEI. The CDR3 has 15 amino acids. CDR3 region: CASSQSPGGLYGYTF. CDR3 coding DNA: TGTGCCAGCAGTCAATCCCCGGGGGGACTCTATGGCTACACCTTC. The full variable domain, its missing parts supplied by reference TRBV2 and TRBJ1-2, is EPEVTQTPSHQVTQMGQEVILRCVPISNHLYFYWYRQILGQKVEFLVSFYNNEISEKSEIFDDQFSVERPDGSNFTLKIRSTKLEDSAMYFCASSQSPGGLYGYTFGSGTRLTVV.

The table lists this clone with a count of one. The chain is built from TRBV13 and TRBJ2-4; tentatively, D is TRBD2 (6 bases). CDR1 and CDR2 from the germline V gene are PRHDT and FYEKMQ (reference sequence). This CDR3 has 16 amino acids. V gave up 5 bases and J gave up 3 bases, with 17 bases separating them. CDR3 DNA: TGTGCCAGCAGCCTAGAAGCCGGGGGTGTCAAAAACATTCAGTACTTC. Translated, it gives CASSLEAGGVKNIQYF.

The DNA for the CDR3 is TGCAGCGCGTTCGTCGACGACAGCCGAAGGAGCTCCTACGAGCAGTACTTC. This codes for CSAFVDDSRRSSYEQYF. The rearrangement uses TRBV29-1 and TRBJ2-7; the D gene is possibly TRBD1 (5 bases). The CDR3 has 17 residues. Germline V gene lookup returns CDR1 SQVTM and CDR2 ANQGSEA. Trimming cost V 7 bases and J 0 bases, with 25 bases left between them.

The chain combines TRBV4-2 with TRBJ2-5, with a weak D call TRBD1 (5 bases). Trimming took off 3 bases at V and 1 base at J, with 12 bases between the two ends. This CDR3 has 15 amino acids. Germline V CDR1 and CDR2: LGHNA, YNFKEQ. The CDR3 loop reads CASSQVLGVQETQYF. In DNA form, the CDR3 reads TGTGCCAGCAGCCAGGTATTAGGGGTCCAAGAGACCCAGTACTTC.

The chain recombines TRBV15 with TRBJ2-4; the match to TRBD1 covers 9 bases. The CDR3 is 16 residues long. Germline V gives CDR1 LNHNV, CDR2 YYDKDF (reference sequence). The trim removed 2 bases at V and 4 bases at J, leaving 6 bases unmatched. As DNA, the CDR3 is TGTGCCACCAGCAGACCCGGGACAGGGCTTAAAAACATTCAGTACTTC. It codes for CATSRPGTGLKNIQYF.

This chain joins TRBV4-3 and TRBJ2-3, with a possible D match to TRBD2 (5 bases). The ends were cut back, 4 bases at V and 1 base at J, with 9 bases in the middle. The CDR3 spans 14 residues. Germline CDR1 LGHNA, CDR2 YSLEER. The CDR3 coding sequence is TGCGCCAGCAGCCCCGGACTCGGCACAGATACGCAGTATTTT. Translated, it gives CASSPGLGTDTQYF.

The chain employs TRBV7-9 and TRBJ1-1, with 10 bases identical to TRBD1. The ends lost 5 bases at V and 4 bases at J; junction bases unmatched: 13. The CDR3 totals 17 residues. Looked up from germline, CDR1 is SEHNR and CDR2 is FQNEAQ (reference sequence). The CDR3 coding sequence is TGTGCCAGCAGCACACCCGGGACAGGGGCCGATGGCACTGAAGCTTTCTTT. It specifies CASSTPGTGADGTEAFF.

The chain employs TRBV5-6 and TRBJ2-3, with TRBD2 identical over 11 bases. J lost 0 bases, V lost 3 bases, and 6 bases had no gene match. In germline, CDR1 is SGHDT, CDR2 YYEEEE. This CDR3 has 17 residues. The CDR3 loop reads CASSSGLAGTSTDTQYF. The CDR3 DNA sequence: TGTGCCAGCAGCTCCGGACTAGCGGGTACTAGCACAGATACGCAGTATTTT. Variable domain in full (rest from reference TRBV5-6 and TRBJ2-3): DAGVTQSPTHLIKTRGQQVTLRCSPKSGHDTVSWYQQALGQGPQFIFQYYEEEERQRGNFPDRFSGHQFPNYSSELNVNALLLGDSALYLCASSSGLAGTSTDTQYFGPGTRLTVL.

J is TRBJ2-2 and V is TRBV28; a weak D match, TRBD1 (6 bases). The germline CDR1 and CDR2 sequences are MDHEN and SYDVKM. Trimming pared 4 bases from V and 7 bases from J, leaving 13 bases between. The CDR3 totals 14 residues. DNA for the CDR3: TGTGCCAGCAGTTCTCCCCAGGGACACGGGGAGCTGTTTTTT. Protein sequence: CASSSPQGHGELFF.

This clone came up once. CDR3 loop: CASSEFGTGGRRAFF. CDR3 DNA sequence: TGTGCCAGCAGTGAATTCGGGACAGGGGGGAGGAGGGCTTTCTTT. The chain joins TRBV6-1 to TRBJ1-1; TRBD1 agrees at 11 bases. Germline loops: CDR1 MNHNS, CDR2 SASEGT. V lost 2 bases to trimming and J lost 11 bases; unmatched junction nucleotides: 10. This CDR3 contains 15 residues.

This chain uses TRBV7-3 with TRBJ1-1; D is unresolved. Trimming removed 4 bases at V and 0 bases at J, with 6 bases between. The germline CDR1 and CDR2 sequences are SGHTA and FQGTGA. The length of the CDR3 is 13 residues. The CDR3: CASSSQLNTEAFF. CDR3 nucleotide sequence: TGTGCCAGCAGCTCCCAGTTGAACACTGAAGCTTTCTTT.

V is TRBV5-6 and J is TRBJ1-1; 8 nucleotides align to TRBD1. This CDR3 spans 16 amino acids. V lost 4 bases to trimming and J lost 11 bases; unmatched junction nucleotides: 19. Germline CDR1 and CDR2: SGHDT and YYEEEE. CDR3 DNA sequence: TGTGCCAGCAGCCCAGCTCGTGTGACAGGGGTAGCTGGGGCTTTCTTT. The encoded protein is CASSPARVTGVAGAFF.